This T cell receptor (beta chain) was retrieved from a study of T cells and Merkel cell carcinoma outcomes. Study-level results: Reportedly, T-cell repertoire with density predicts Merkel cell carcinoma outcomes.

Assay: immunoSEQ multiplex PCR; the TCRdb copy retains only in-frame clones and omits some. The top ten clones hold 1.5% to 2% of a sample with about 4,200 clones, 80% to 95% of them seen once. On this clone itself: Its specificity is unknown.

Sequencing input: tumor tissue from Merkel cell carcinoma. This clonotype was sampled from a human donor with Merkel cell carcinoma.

For the CDR3, the DNA is TGTGCCAGCAGCCCTGGGACAACCTATGGCTACACCTTC. As protein: CASSPGTTYGYTF. J is TRBJ1-2 and V is TRBV7-9; maybe TRBD1 (6 bases). This CDR3 is built from 13 residues. Germline V gene data show CDR1 as SEHNR and CDR2 as FQNEAQ (reference sequence). Trimming stripped 5 bases from V and 4 bases from J, with 11 bases between.